The subject of this entry is one TCR beta chain. The data are from a study of blood T cell repertoires in COVID-19. Overall study context: Acute-phase and convalescent COVID-19 samples originated in the United States, Italy and Spain. The analysed material was cDNA or gDNA that came from T cells, B-cell-depleted T cells, or PBMCs.

Method: immunoSEQ multiplex PCR; TCRdb's copy keeps in-frame clones and lacks some. The sample lists approximately 140,000 clones; 80% to 90% were seen once. V was clipped by 6 bases and J by 1 base, with 21 bases between them. This CDR3 is built from 17 residues. Per germline, CDR1 KGHSH and CDR2 LQKENI. The sequence came from a man older than 75 with acute or convalescent COVID-19. The sample consisted of peripheral blood. The chain joins TRBV18 to TRBJ1-1, with D perhaps TRBD1 (6 bases). The CDR3 DNA reads as TGTGCCAGCTCCCAAAACGCACAGGGTACCCAGAACACTGAAGCTTTCTTT. Translating gives CASSQNAQGTQNTEAFF.